This TCR beta chain appears in the sequencing data of a study of cytomegalovirus exposure and HLA in healthy donors (dated by TCRdb to 2016 to 2017). Background for the entire study: An earlier analysis of about 560 of the donors reported approximately 300 Gb of sequence data and about 120 million unique TCR beta sequences obtained from about 200 million T cells. An early release that covered roughly 600 HLA-typed donors contained around 330 gigabases of sequencing data and about 93 million unique TCR sequences. Of the roughly 430 genotyped donors, approximately 83% fell in the genetic ancestry cluster associated with self-reported Caucasian donors. The aim of the study was to test whether cataloging public T cell receptors could identify signatures of past pathogen exposure. Using immunosequencing, the study profiled T cell repertoires from fewer than 700 subjects and related those repertoires to cytomegalovirus serostatus. In addition to the first cohort of roughly 700 subjects, a separate validation cohort of approximately 130 different subjects was used. High-throughput TCR immunosequencing, statistical association of individual TCRs with disease status, and machine learning were combined to predict cytomegalovirus infection status. In a later analysis, previously published TCR beta repertoires from fewer than 750 donors were re-analyzed and high-resolution HLA genotyping was added so that TCR occurrence patterns could be studied. In the later analysis, no new phenotypic data were used to find candidate immune exposures; instead, reliance was placed on TCR beta sequences and their occurrence across donors. An earlier analysis of 450 to 750 of the donors used high-throughput TCR beta sequencing to judge whether each TCR beta V gene segment behaved as functional or pseudogenic. Donor age, sex, ethnicity and CMV serostatus were compiled together with the repertoire data. A later genetic analysis took genome-wide SNP genotypes for about 55% of the roughly 700 donors and used that subset as a discovery cohort. All discovery cohort repertoires had been generated on a single sequencing platform. HLA typing included class I and class II loci at four-digit resolution. The number of donors typed differed by locus, with roughly 620-630 for A, B, C, DRB1 and DQB1, over 500 for DQA1, 600 to 610 for DPA1, and under 490 for DPB1. About 5 DR-DQ haplotypes were handled as single units for association and clustering, since linkage in the cohort was strong. Among 398 genotyped donors of the cohort, an average of around 240,000 unique TCR beta nucleotide sequences were sequenced per donor, roughly 20% of them non-productive.

In the case of this clone: The antigen it recognizes is unknown. Per-base quality was not reported, and no clone a single base away is much larger than it.

Sequences SGHVS (CDR1) and FQNEAQ (CDR2) are obtained from the germline V gene. V was cut back by 6 bases and J by 8 bases, leaving a gap of 16 bases between them. From the cysteine through the phenylalanine, the CDR3 covers 13 amino acids. Here the CDR3 DNA is all that survives: 39 bases in frame from base 1. The cohort was made up of hundreds of healthy bone marrow donors. All cohort members were sampled while nominally healthy, although unrecorded immune exposures were likely present. The donor tested CMV seropositive and was one of the 289 seropositive cohort members. A peripheral blood sample was collected from each donor, and TCR beta sequencing was performed on peripheral blood mononuclear cells. Genomic DNA extraction from the blood cell samples was performed with the Qiagen DNeasy Blood Extraction Kit. Preparation of the library involved the immunoSEQ multiplex PCR assay. A mixture of 60 forward primers for TCR Vbeta segments and 13 reverse primers for TCR Jbeta segments was used in the multiplex PCR. Amplification of the CDR3 region of rearranged TCR beta genes was performed with a multiplex PCR assay on genomic DNA. The Illumina HiSeq System was used to sequence the amplified TCR beta libraries as 87-base-pair reads. The authors' analysis ran thus. A later analysis tallied around 80 million unique TCR beta chains across the 600 to 700 repertoires, and around 10 million of those chains were shared by two or more donors. A nearest-neighbor algorithm error-corrected the raw reads and collapsed the reads into unique sequences, merging closely related sequences to remove PCR and sequencing errors. To assign V, D and J gene segments, CDR3 sequences were aligned to IMGT reference sequences. For a sequence to be retained, a match of at least six nucleotides to both a V gene segment and a J gene segment was required. Rearrangements were called productive when the CDR3 lacked stop codons and stayed in frame with V and J; all others were non-productive. Following IMGT convention, CDR3 was defined as the stretch from the second conserved V-encoded cysteine up to the conserved J-encoded phenylalanine. In an earlier analysis of roughly 610 of the donors, sequences lacking an unambiguous match to a single V gene segment were excluded. In an earlier analysis of approximately 550 of the donors, V segments were called functional above 56.7% productive rearrangements and were called segregating when the between-donor standard deviation exceeded 5%. A statistical classification framework was built to diagnose cytomegalovirus status from the catalog of TCR beta chain sequences. In a later analysis, V and J genes were assigned by comparing TCR nucleotide sequences against IMGT/GENE-DB human TR gene sequences. In a later analysis, CDR3 sequences and most-parsimonious VDJ recombination scenarios were assigned using the TCRdist pipeline. In a later analysis, each TCR beta chain was defined by its CDR3 amino acid sequence together with its V-gene family, and reads without a unique V-gene family were excluded. To address suspected cross-contamination and a sequencing artifact, a later analysis removed approximately 600 highly shared, low-generation-probability nucleotide sequences. In a later analysis, a clonal expansion index for each public chain was calculated from normalized within-repertoire ranks of inferred template counts. A later analysis computed generation probabilities with a VDJ recombination model fitted to out-of-frame rearrangements, and checked the results against IGoR. A later analysis scored TCR-TCR, TCR-HLA and TCR-CMV co-occurrence with hypergeometric tests, applying a repertoire-size bias correction to TCR pairs. A later analysis estimated false discovery rates by permuting HLA or CMV assignments 20 times. A later analysis grouped co-occurring TCRs with DBSCAN, adding TCRdist sequence similarity when clustering within HLA-allele-positive subsets. For co-occurrence clustering, repertoires with fewer than 30,000 or more than 120,000 public chains were excluded, along with about five repertoires with anomalous nucleotide sharing. The table comes from immuneACCESS by way of TCRdb, which keeps in-frame sequences with V and J called. Part of the clones is missing from these tables; in studies checked, under half for an unresolved V gene and the rest for unknown reasons. D and trimming come from the DNA, and the V and J calls and clone size come from that table. This sample comprises under 200,000 clones, 80% to 85% of them detected only once. 8.5% of the sample comes from the top ten.

Findings and caveats that apply to the study as a whole: Correlated functional status among segregating V segments might be attributable to linkage disequilibrium, but an unknown experimental factor could not be ruled out. Because the 87-base-pair reads could not distinguish some IMGT-functional V segments, including TRBV6-2 and TRBV6-3, those segments were excluded. It was suggested by the authors that the approach could potentially be generalized to other disease states and immunological phenotypes. In this cohort, only TCR beta chains were sequenced, and detectable features were limited by the absence of alpha or paired-chain data. Presence/absence analyses assumed roughly uniform sequencing depth across donors, an assumption that may not hold. In vitro tests confirmed that a few of the cytomegalovirus-associated TCR beta chains recognize cytomegalovirus antigens. A cluster of highly shared sequence variants was judged likely to represent a technical artifact of the sequencing pipeline. According to a later analysis, most CMV-associated TCR beta chains appeared to be HLA-restricted, and the HLA associations seemed to be driven largely by CMV exposure. Specific HLA alleles were associated with roughly 17,000 TCR beta sequences at a false discovery rate of 0.05 in a later analysis. The study gave a list of 150 to 200 TCR beta chains associated with cytomegalovirus. Some 16 rarely observed V segments, including chromosome 9 orphons, were excluded from the earlier analysis of some 590 of the donors because counts were too low. Immune exposure information for the cohort was limited to CMV serostatus. Cytomegalovirus status was reported to be diagnosed by the classifier with high specificity and sensitivity in both the original and validation cohorts. Because some donors lacked HLA typing at each locus, the association tests relied only on the typed subset. An earlier analysis of around 540 of the donors showed that most TCR beta V segments appeared in productive rearrangements either about 90% or about 30% of the time, which broadly matched IMGT annotations. Compared with the roughly 600-donor mean, donors in an Asian-associated ancestry cluster had fewer N-insertions in productive TCRs, according to a later genetic analysis. Most TCR sequences were observed very rarely across donors, whereas some public TCRs were present in many individuals. According to a later analysis, parvovirus B19, influenza, CMV and Epstein-Barr virus appeared linked to several top co-occurrence clusters. An association between a missense DCLRE1C variant and V-gene and J-gene trimming of TCR beta chains was found in a later genetic analysis and replicated in an independent cohort. In a later analysis, TCR association rates were found to vary across HLA loci, with the most associated TCRs seen for DRB1 alleles and the fewest for HLA-C alleles. Assigning TCR associations to individual alleles was difficult when HLA alleles, especially DR and DQ, strongly co-occurred. A later analysis found that HLA-associated TCR beta chains were more clonally expanded and had lower generation probabilities than equally common non-associated chains. A further reported finding was that TCR beta sequences accurately predicted the HLA-A and HLA-B alleles for most subjects in the first cohort.

Sequencing used PBMCs. The sequence was collected from a male donor in good health and CMV-seropositive. The receptor chain draws on TRBV7-8 and TRBJ1-2; the D segment could be TRBD1, given 5 matching bases. The CDR3: CASSFSGGTGYTF. The DNA sequence is as follows: TGTGCCAGCAGTTTTTCTGGGGGGACCGGCTACACCTTC.